This paragraph reports one T cell receptor beta chain. Its antigen is unknown. This entry is derived from a study of beta chain features in type 1 diabetes. About the study: All of the samples together had 107,917,701 sorted cells examined.

Study observations and caveats: Cells expressing TCR highly could be over-represented by cDNA sequencing.

Sorting that relied on CD45RO/CCR7/CD25/CD127/CD95/CD27 yielded CD4+ naive, central memory, regulatory and stem cell-like memory cells. This CDR3 is built from 15 residues. Per the germline V gene, CDR1 is KGHSH and CDR2 is LQKENI. The V gene end was trimmed by 2 bases and the J gene end by 3 bases; junction bases not matched to a gene: 5. The whole isolated RNA underwent reverse transcription, so sequencing captured expressed TCRB transcripts. Only in-frame clones appear in the TCRdb table, and some are missing; sequencing was by immunoSEQ multiplex PCR. The table lists about 360,000 clones, 10% to 15% of them singletons.

This receptor was obtained from a young man in good health. The sample comprised naive CD4+ T cells from blood. The chain uses TRBV18 and TRBJ2-3, with TRBD2 matching over 7 bases. The CDR3 coding sequence is TGTGCCAGCTCACCAGTGGCTAGCGGTACAGATACGCAGTATTTT. Protein sequence: CASSPVASGTDTQYF.